These 8 T cell receptor beta chains came from one sample sequenced in a study of post-analysis software for immune sequencing data. Study-wide points: Compared with controls, patients had more of about five TRBV segments, including TRBV5-6, TRBV5-1 and TRBV20-1.

What these receptors recognize is not known. TCR beta cDNA libraries included unique molecular identifiers. TCRdb reprocessed the PCR reads via MiXCR and lists one record per CDR3 protein. The sample has 600,000 to 750,000 distinct CDR3 sequences, 59% seen once; the top ten hold approximately 10%. Sequencing was performed on blood. The receptors stem from a girl aged 2-10 years with multiple sclerosis.

The rearrangement uses TRBV29-1 and TRBJ1-2, with D tentatively TRBD1 (5 bases). Trimming shortened V by 7 bases and J by 2 bases, and 14 bases separated the two germline ends. Germline assignment: CDR1 SQVTM and CDR2 ANQGSEA. The CDR3 has 13 residues. CDR3 in DNA: TGCAGCGCCGGAAGGGACCAAAACTATGGCTACACCTTC. Translated: CSAGRDQNYGYTF.

The gene calls are TRBV18 and TRBJ2-6; a possible D gene is TRBD1 (5 bases). The CDR3 runs 17 residues. Trimming shortened V by 3 bases and J by 0 bases, and 12 bases separated the two germline ends. CDR1 is KGHSH, CDR2 LQKENI, per germline. The CDR3 nucleotides read TGTGCCAGCTCACCTCCTTGGCAGGGCTCTGGGGCCAACGTCCTGACTTTC. It specifies CASSPPWQGSGANVLTF.

The V gene is TRBV20-1, the J gene TRBJ2-3, with a possible D match to TRBD2 (6 bases). Germline V gene lookup returns CDR1 DFQATT and CDR2 SNEGSKA (reference sequence). Trimming pared 0 bases from V and 0 bases from J, leaving 10 bases between. The CDR3 is made up of 15 amino acids. The CDR3 protein is CSAREGGVSTDTQYF. CDR3 sequence (DNA): TGCAGTGCTAGAGAGGGCGGGGTAAGCACAGATACGCAGTATTTT.

This rearrangement joins TRBV5-1 to TRBJ2-5, with D perhaps TRBD2 (5 bases). Looked up from germline, CDR1 is SGHRS and CDR2 is YFSETQ. The V gene lost 4 bases and the J gene lost 3 bases, with 13 bases spanning the gap. The CDR3 totals 14 residues. CDR3 in amino acids: CASSPAGGEETQYF. The CDR3 nucleotides read TGCGCCAGCAGCCCGGCGGGCGGAGAAGAGACCCAGTACTTC.

The rearrangement joins TRBV7-9 to TRBJ2-5; D ambiguous. The CDR3 contains 14 residues. The V end was cut by 3 bases, the J end by 7 bases, with 15 bases between. Germline lookup yields CDR1 SEHNR and CDR2 FQNEAQ (reference sequence). CDR3 protein: CASSFSGRPGTQYF. The CDR3 DNA sequence: TGTGCCAGCAGCTTTTCGGGCCGGCCGGGGACCCAGTACTTC.

CDR3 DNA: TGCAGTGCTAGAAAGCGGGGTCGTGGTGAGCAGTTCTTC. Its protein product is CSARKRGRGEQFF. J is TRBJ2-1 and V is TRBV20-1, with TRBD2 matching over 7 bases. Germline V gene data show CDR1 as DFQATT and CDR2 as SNEGSKA (reference sequence). Germline trimming cut 2 bases from V and 9 bases from J; bases unmatched to any gene: 7. The CDR3 length is 13 residues.

This clonotype has a handful of counts. In DNA, the CDR3 is TGTGCCAGCAGCGCCCCCGGGACAGGGGTTCTCTATGGCTACACCTTC. Translation: CASSAPGTGVLYGYTF. The V and J genes are TRBV9 and TRBJ1-2; TRBD1 aligns across 10 bases. V lost 3 bases to trimming and J lost 4 bases; unmatched junction nucleotides: 9. There are 16 residues in the CDR3. The germline V gene has CDR1 SGDLS and CDR2 YYNGEE. The variable domain in full, with the rest retrieved from reference TRBV9 and TRBJ1-2, is DSGVTQTPKHLITATGQRVTLRCSPRSGDLSVYWYQQSLDQGLQFLIQYYNGEERAKGNILERFSAQQFPDLHSELNLSSLELGDSALYFCASSAPGTGVLYGYTFGSGTRLTVV.

This clonotype was counted only a few times. The chain uses TRBV7-2 and TRBJ2-3, with D possibly being TRBD2 (5 bases). Germline V gives CDR1 SGHTA, CDR2 FQGNSA. This CDR3 is built from 15 residues. V was trimmed by 1 base and J by 1 base, leaving 9 bases between them. The CDR3, as DNA: TGTGCCAGCAGCTTAGGTGCGCGGGGCACAGATACGCAGTATTTT. Protein product: CASSLGARGTDTQYF.